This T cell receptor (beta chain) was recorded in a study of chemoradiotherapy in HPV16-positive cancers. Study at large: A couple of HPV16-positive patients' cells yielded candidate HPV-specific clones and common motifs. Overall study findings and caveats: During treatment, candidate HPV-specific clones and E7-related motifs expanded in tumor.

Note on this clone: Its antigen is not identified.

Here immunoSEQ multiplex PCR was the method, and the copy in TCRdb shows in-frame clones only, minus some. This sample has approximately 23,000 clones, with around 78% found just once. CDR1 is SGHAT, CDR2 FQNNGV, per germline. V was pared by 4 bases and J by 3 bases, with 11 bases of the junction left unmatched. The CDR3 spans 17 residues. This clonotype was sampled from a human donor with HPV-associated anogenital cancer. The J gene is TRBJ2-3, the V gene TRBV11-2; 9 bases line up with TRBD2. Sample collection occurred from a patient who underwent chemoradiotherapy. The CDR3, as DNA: TGTGCCAGCAGCTCCCTTCCTCTAGCGGGATTTACAGATACGCAGTATTTT. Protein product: CASSSLPLAGFTDTQYF.